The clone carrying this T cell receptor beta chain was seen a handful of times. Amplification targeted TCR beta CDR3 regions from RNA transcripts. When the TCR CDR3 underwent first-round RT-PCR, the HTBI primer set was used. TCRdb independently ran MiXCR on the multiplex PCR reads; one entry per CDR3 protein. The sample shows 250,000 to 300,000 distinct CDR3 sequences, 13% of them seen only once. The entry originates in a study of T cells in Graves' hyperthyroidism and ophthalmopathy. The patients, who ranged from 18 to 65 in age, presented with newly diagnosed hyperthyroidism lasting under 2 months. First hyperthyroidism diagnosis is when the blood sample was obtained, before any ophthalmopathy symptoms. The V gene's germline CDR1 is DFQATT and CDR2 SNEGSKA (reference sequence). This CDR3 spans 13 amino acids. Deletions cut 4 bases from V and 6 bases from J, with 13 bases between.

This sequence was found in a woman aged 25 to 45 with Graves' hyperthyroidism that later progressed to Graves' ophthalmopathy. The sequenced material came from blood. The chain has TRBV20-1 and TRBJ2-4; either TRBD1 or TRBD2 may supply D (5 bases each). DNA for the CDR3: TGCAGTGCTAAGGATCGGGACGGAAACATTCAGTACTTC. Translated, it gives CSAKDRDGNIQYF.